The 20 T cell receptor beta chains listed next were all sequenced from one sample in a study of blood T cell repertoires in COVID-19 (dated by TCRdb to the early 2020s). Libraries were made using the immunoSEQ multiplex PCR assay. As stored in TCRdb, this immuneACCESS dataset retains in-frame rearrangements with V and J assigned. A fraction of the clones does not appear; measured against another copy, unresolved V genes explain less than half of the discrepancy, and the remainder lacks a known reason. Here the sample has fewer than 75,000 clones; about four fifths occur a single time. 6.3% of the sample rests with the top ten. Sequencing used peripheral blood. The receptors were gathered from a woman between 55 and 75 years old with acute or convalescent COVID-19.

The chain employs TRBV10-3 and TRBJ1-6, with D perhaps TRBD1 (6 bases). Germline V gene sequence: CDR1 ENHRY, CDR2 SYGVKD. This CDR3 has 15 amino acids. The V and J ends lost 6 bases and 13 bases respectively, with 22 bases between them. The CDR3 loop is CAIRDRDTPSGPLHF. The CDR3 coding sequence is TGTGCCATCAGAGACCGGGACACCCCATCTGGGCCCCTCCACTTT.

The V and J genes are TRBV6-1 and TRBJ1-1, with 8 bases fitting TRBD1. The germline gives CDR1 MNHNS, CDR2 SASEGT. The junction had 6 bases not matched to a gene; V was cut back by 2 bases and J by 10 bases. The CDR3 loop spans 13 amino acids. Written as DNA, the CDR3 is TGTGCCAGCAGTGAACCCTTCAGGGGGCTAGCTTTCTTT. Residues: CASSEPFRGLAFF.

The rearrangement links TRBV6-1 to TRBJ2-3, with 8 bases matching TRBD1. Germline V gene lookup returns CDR1 MNHNS and CDR2 SASEGT. The CDR3 runs to 17 residues. Trimming at V came to 4 bases and at J to 0 bases, leaving 9 bases not matched to a gene. CDR3 nucleotide sequence: TGTGCCAGCAGTGTTGCAGGGGGCGTCCTTAGCACAGATACGCAGTATTTT. It codes for CASSVAGGVLSTDTQYF.

The chain has TRBV5-1 and TRBJ2-3; TRBD2 might be the D (5 bases). There are 12 residues in the CDR3. V was clipped by 0 bases and J by 6 bases, with 5 bases between them. The V gene's germline CDR1 is SGHRS and CDR2 YFSETQ. The CDR3 loop reads CASSLGGDTQYF. The CDR3 region has the DNA TGCGCCAGCAGCTTGGGCGGGGATACGCAGTATTTT.

CDR3: CASSLSRGQGNSPLHF. In DNA form, the CDR3 reads TGTGCCAGCTCGTTAAGTAGAGGACAGGGGAATTCACCCCTCCACTTT. The chain employs TRBV18 and TRBJ1-6, with TRBD1 matching over 9 bases. CDR1 is KGHSH and CDR2 is LQKENI in the germline V gene. Trimming at V came to 6 bases and at J to 7 bases, leaving 10 bases not matched to a gene. This CDR3 spans 16 amino acids.

The chain couples TRBV7-9 to TRBJ1-2; 9 bases fit TRBD1. V gave up 1 base and J gave up 5 bases; unmatched junction bases: 5. The CDR3 consists of 15 residues. CDR1 and CDR2 (germline): SEHNR, FQNEAQ (reference sequence). CDR3 in DNA: TGTGCCAGCAGCTTAGTTGGGACAGGGAAGTATGGCTACACCTTC. It encodes CASSLVGTGKYGYTF.

This chain connects TRBV20-1 to TRBJ2-1, with D maybe TRBD1 (6 bases). The ends were cut back, 3 bases at V and 7 bases at J, with 16 bases in the middle. This CDR3 comprises 14 residues. The germline CDR1 and CDR2 sequences are DFQATT and SNEGSKA (reference sequence). The CDR3 DNA sequence: TGCAGTGCTAGTCGGTCAGGGGTGGGAAATGAGCAGTTCTTC. Translating gives CSASRSGVGNEQFF.

This rearrangement joins TRBV19 to TRBJ2-3, with TRBD2 identical over 15 bases. V was clipped by 5 bases and J by 4 bases; unmatched bases: 10. CDR1 and CDR2 (germline): LNHDA, SQIVND (reference sequence). This CDR3 is built from 18 residues. Here the CDR3 DNA reads TGTGCCAGTAGTCCCCCCGGACTAGCGGGGGGGCCTGCAGATACGCAGTATTTT. It encodes CASSPPGLAGGPADTQYF.

The rearrangement uses TRBV30 and TRBJ2-5; D possibly corresponds to TRBD2 (5 bases). CDR1 and CDR2 from the germline V gene are GTSNPN and SVGIG (reference sequence). V lost 0 bases, J lost 1 base, and 12 bases lay in between. The CDR3 sequence is 15 residues long. This CDR3 is CAWSVGAASQETQYF. As DNA, the CDR3 is TGTGCCTGGAGTGTAGGAGCGGCCTCCCAAGAGACCCAGTACTTC.

The gene calls are TRBV27 and TRBJ1-2; D call uncertain. This CDR3 has 13 residues. Germline CDR1 is MNHEY and CDR2 is SMNVEV (reference sequence). Trimming removed 2 bases at V and 2 bases at J, with 6 bases between. The CDR3 DNA is TGTGCCAGCAGTTTAACGGAGAACTATGGCTACACCTTC. Encoded protein: CASSLTENYGYTF.

This clone occurred many times. The rearrangement uses TRBV19 and TRBJ1-5; 12 bases align to TRBD1. V shed 4 bases and J 0 bases; nucleotides not matched to a gene: 4. The CDR3 covers 17 residues. Germline values: CDR1 LNHDA, CDR2 SQIVND (reference sequence). The CDR3 sequence: CASSKGQGADSNQPQHF. CDR3 coding DNA: TGTGCCAGTAGTAAGGGACAGGGGGCCGATAGCAATCAGCCCCAGCATTTT.

The rearrangement joins TRBV7-9 to TRBJ2-2; 7 bases are a match to TRBD2. Germline lookup yields CDR1 SEHNR and CDR2 FQNEAQ (reference sequence). The CDR3 sequence is 17 residues long. The V and J ends lost 0 bases and 6 bases, in that order; junction bases with no gene match: 10. The CDR3 here is CASSLAQSGTFSGELFF. The CDR3 bases are TGTGCCAGCAGCTTAGCGCAGAGCGGGACCTTCTCCGGGGAGCTGTTTTTT.

This chain uses TRBV7-2 with TRBJ1-1; D unclear. The CDR3 runs 15 residues. The germline V and J ends were trimmed by 0 bases and 8 bases, with 16 bases remaining between them. Looked up from germline, CDR1 is SGHTA and CDR2 is FQGNSA. CDR3 coding DNA: TGTGCCAGCAGCTTAGCGGTTTTGGAGGGCGGGGAAGCTTTCTTT. This gives the protein CASSLAVLEGGEAFF.

CDR3 nucleotide sequence: TGTGCCTCAGCTTATGGGACAAGCTACGAGCAGTACTTC. This encodes CASAYGTSYEQYF. This chain joins TRBV5-4 and TRBJ2-7; perhaps TRBD1 as D (6 bases). V lost 10 bases to trimming and J lost 3 bases, with 17 bases between them. In germline, CDR1 is SGHNT, CDR2 YYREEE (reference sequence). The CDR3 has 13 residues. Combining the CDR3 with reference TRBV5-4 and TRBJ2-7 gives the whole variable domain ETGVTQSPTHLIKTRGQQVTLRCSSQSGHNTVSWYQQALGQGPQFIFQYYREEENGRGNFPPRFSGLQFPNYSSELNVNALELDDSALYLCASAYGTSYEQYFGPGTRLTVT.

The chain has TRBV6-5 and TRBJ1-3; 7 nucleotides match TRBD1. CDR1 MNHEY and CDR2 SVGAGI come from the germline V gene. V was pared by 6 bases and J by 8 bases, with 7 bases of the junction left unmatched. The CDR3 length is 13 residues. For the CDR3, the DNA is TGTGCCAGCAGGGTAACAGGGGAGGACACCATATATTTT. Its protein product is CASRVTGEDTIYF.

The chain is built from TRBV29-1 and TRBJ2-2; tentative D call: TRBD1 (6 bases). Germline CDR1 and CDR2: SQVTM and ANQGSEA. This CDR3 is 13 amino acids long. Trimming took off 7 bases at V and 3 bases at J, with 12 bases between the two ends. The CDR3 DNA is TGCAGCGGTAGCAGGGGCTACACCGGGGAGCTGTTTTTT. Translated, it gives CSGSRGYTGELFF.

V usage is TRBV29-1 and J usage is TRBJ2-7, with D perhaps matching TRBD1 (5 bases). This CDR3 comprises 13 residues. CDR1 is SQVTM, CDR2 ANQGSEA, per germline. V lost 3 bases to trimming and J lost 6 bases, with 15 bases between them. CDR3 amino acids: CSVDWQGNSEQYF. The CDR3, as DNA: TGCAGCGTTGATTGGCAGGGAAACAGCGAGCAGTACTTC.

The chain carries TRBV2 and TRBJ1-1; D is unresolved. Germline loops: CDR1 SNHLY, CDR2 FYNNEI. This CDR3 spans 14 amino acids. V lost 4 bases and J 0 bases, leaving 9 bases between the germline ends. CDR3 in DNA: TGTGCCAGCAGTGGGCACCTAGTGAACACTGAAGCTTTCTTT. Translation: CASSGHLVNTEAFF. The entire variable domain, with the rest obtained from reference TRBV2 and TRBJ1-1, is as follows: EPEVTQTPSHQVTQMGQEVILRCVPISNHLYFYWYRQILGQKVEFLVSFYNNEISEKSEIFDDQFSVERPDGSNFTLKIRSTKLEDSAMYFCASSGHLVNTEAFFGQGTRLTVV.

The V gene is TRBV10-3, the J gene TRBJ1-2; a weak D match, TRBD1 (6 bases). The V gene's germline CDR1 is ENHRY and CDR2 SYGVKD. Trimming stripped 4 bases from V and 4 bases from J, with 13 bases between. The CDR3 extends over 14 amino acids. The CDR3 reads CAISAEQGRYGYTF. In DNA form, the CDR3 reads TGTGCCATCAGTGCGGAACAGGGCCGCTATGGCTACACCTTC.

The rearrangement links TRBV7-9 to TRBJ2-1; 7 nucleotides agree with TRBD2. The CDR3 loop spans 13 amino acids. The V segment lost 0 bases and the J segment 10 bases; nucleotides outside the gene matches: 3. Germline loops: CDR1 SEHNR, CDR2 FQNEAQ (reference sequence). CDR3 protein: CASSLARGDEQFF. In nucleotides, the CDR3 is TGTGCCAGCAGCTTAGCCCGGGGGGACGAGCAGTTCTTC.